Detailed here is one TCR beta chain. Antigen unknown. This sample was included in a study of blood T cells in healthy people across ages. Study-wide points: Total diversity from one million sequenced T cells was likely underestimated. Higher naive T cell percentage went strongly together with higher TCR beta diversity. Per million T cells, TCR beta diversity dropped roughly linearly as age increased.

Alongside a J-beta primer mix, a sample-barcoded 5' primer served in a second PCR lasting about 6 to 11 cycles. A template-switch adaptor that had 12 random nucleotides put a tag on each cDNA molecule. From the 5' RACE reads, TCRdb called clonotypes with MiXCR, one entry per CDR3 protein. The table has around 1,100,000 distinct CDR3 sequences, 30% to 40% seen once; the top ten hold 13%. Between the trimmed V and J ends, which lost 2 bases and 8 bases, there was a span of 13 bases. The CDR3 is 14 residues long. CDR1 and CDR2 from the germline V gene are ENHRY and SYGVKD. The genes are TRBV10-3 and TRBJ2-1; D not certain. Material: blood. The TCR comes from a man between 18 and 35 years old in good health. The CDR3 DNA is TGTGCCATCAGTGAGGAGCTTACCCTCCATGAGCAGTTCTTC. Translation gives CAISEELTLHEQFF.